These 6 T cell receptor beta chains share one sample of origin, sequenced in a study of T cell changes during pregnancy in multiple sclerosis. Assay used: immunoSEQ multiplex PCR; TCRdb lists only in-frame clones, some missing. The data hold over 55,000 clones, with roughly 90% observed a single time. The sample in question was peripheral blood, obtained after pregnancy. The origin of the receptors is a female donor in good health, enrolled as a control in a pregnancy study.

The V gene is TRBV4-3, the J gene TRBJ2-3, with TRBD1 matching over 8 bases. The junction had 6 bases not matched to a gene; V was cut back by 0 bases and J by 7 bases. Germline V gene lookup returns CDR1 LGHNA and CDR2 YSLEER. The length of the CDR3 is 15 residues. The CDR3 here is CASSQEPGTGHTQYF. In DNA form, the CDR3 reads TGCGCCAGCAGCCAAGAACCCGGGACAGGCCATACGCAGTATTTT.

The chain has TRBV19 and TRBJ2-2, with D possibly being TRBD1 (6 bases). Germline CDR1 is LNHDA and CDR2 is SQIVND (reference sequence). This CDR3 spans 16 amino acids. V was pared by 5 bases and J by 0 bases, with 13 bases between. The CDR3 DNA reads TGTGCCAGTAGTTCAGGGGTTTGGTCGAACACCGGGGAGCTGTTTTTT. Encoded protein: CASSSGVWSNTGELFF.

The chain employs TRBV21-1 and TRBJ2-7; the D call of TRBD2 is as the table states it, not checked on the DNA. TRBV21-1 counts as a pseudogene. The CDR3 runs to 17 residues. CDR3 sequence: CASSILAGVASSYEQYF. The CDR3 region has the DNA TGTGCCAGCAGCATTCTAGCGGGGGTTGCGAGCTCCTACGAGCAGTACTTC.

This rearrangement joins TRBV5-6 to TRBJ2-3, with TRBD1 matching over 11 bases. Losses at the gene ends were 4 bases for V and 4 bases for J; bases not matched to a gene: 8. Germline lookup yields CDR1 SGHDT and CDR2 YYEEEE. The CDR3 totals 16 residues. The CDR3 DNA sequence: TGTGCCAGCAGCCGTACGGACAGGGGGCGCGCAGATACGCAGTATTTT. This gives the protein CASSRTDRGRADTQYF.

CDR3 DNA: TGTGCCAGCAGCAACCACGAGGGTAGAAGCGGGAGACTCGAGCAGTACTTC. This gives the protein CASSNHEGRSGRLEQYF. The J gene is TRBJ2-7, the V gene TRBV21-1; the D call TRBD2 from the table was never checked on the DNA. TRBV21-1 is a pseudogene segment. The CDR3 loop spans 17 amino acids.

The CDR3 region has the DNA TGTGCCAGCAGCCGGAGACTAGCGGGTTCCTACGAGCAGTACTTC. It yields the protein CASSRRLAGSYEQYF. V is TRBV5-4 and J is TRBJ2-7; 10 bases agree with TRBD2. V trimming: 4 bases; J trimming: 1 base; junction bases outside the gene matches: 5. The germline V gene has CDR1 SGHNT and CDR2 YYREEE (reference sequence). This CDR3 contains 15 residues. The variable domain in full, completed from reference TRBV5-4 and TRBJ2-7, reads ETGVTQSPTHLIKTRGQQVTLRCSSQSGHNTVSWYQQALGQGPQFIFQYYREEENGRGNFPPRFSGLQFPNYSSELNVNALELDDSALYLCASSRRLAGSYEQYFGPGTRLTVT.